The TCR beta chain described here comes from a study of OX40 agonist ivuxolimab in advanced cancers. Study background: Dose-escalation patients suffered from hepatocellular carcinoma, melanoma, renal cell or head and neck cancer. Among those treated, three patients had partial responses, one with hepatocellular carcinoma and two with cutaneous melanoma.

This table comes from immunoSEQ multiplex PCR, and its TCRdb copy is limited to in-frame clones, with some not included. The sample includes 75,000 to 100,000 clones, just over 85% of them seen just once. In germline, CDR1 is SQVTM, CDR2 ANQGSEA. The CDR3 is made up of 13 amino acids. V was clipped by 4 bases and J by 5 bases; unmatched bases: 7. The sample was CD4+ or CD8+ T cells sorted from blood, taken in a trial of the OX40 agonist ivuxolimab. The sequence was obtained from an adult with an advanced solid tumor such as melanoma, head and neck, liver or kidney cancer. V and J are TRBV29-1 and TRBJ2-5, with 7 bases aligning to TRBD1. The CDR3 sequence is CSVGPGGGETQYF. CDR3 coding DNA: TGCAGCGTTGGCCCAGGGGGTGGCGAGACCCAGTACTTC.